This T cell receptor (beta chain) was retrieved from a study of T cell responses to AZD1222 COVID-19 vaccine. Germline V gene data show CDR1 as SEHNR and CDR2 as FQNEAQ (reference sequence). Losses at the gene ends were 4 bases for V and 4 bases for J; bases not matched to a gene: 12. The CDR3 runs 17 residues. The protocol was immunoSEQ multiplex PCR, while the TCRdb copy is restricted to in-frame clones and leaves out a portion. The sample lists 90,000 to 150,000 clones, 85% to 90% occurring once. The source was peripheral blood, collected 28 days after the second AZD1222 dose. The chain joins TRBV7-9 to TRBJ1-1; 10 bases align to TRBD1. The TCR was taken from an adult who received the AZD1222 COVID-19 vaccine. CDR3 nucleotide sequence: TGTGCCAGCAGCTCGGGACAGGGGCGACGTGGTCGCACTGAAGCTTTCTTT. This translates into CASSSGQGRRGRTEAFF.